The 30 T cell receptor beta chains below were found in one sample sequenced in a study of human T cells and chemical hapten exposure. Time point indicated: patch test 1, 2 weeks after DPC sensitization. Regarding treatment: therapeutic diphenylcyclopropenone sensitization with weekly scalp DPC. Each CDR3 protein is one row after TCRdb ran MiXCR on the RACE reads. The sample consists of 150,000 or so distinct CDR3 sequences, more than 14% of them appearing once. Sequencing was performed on whole blood, taken in connection with sensitization to the hapten diphenylcyclopropenone (DPC). These receptors all stem from a woman in her 30s with alopecia areata. Some clones in this sample may be carry-over from other donors' samples.

The chain links TRBV7-6 to TRBJ1-2, with D maybe TRBD1 (6 bases). This CDR3 is built from 16 residues. The V gene lost 5 bases and the J gene lost 4 bases, with 20 bases spanning the gap. CDR1 and CDR2 (germline): SGHVS, FNYEAQ. As DNA, the CDR3 is TGTGCCAGCAGCCCAGGCTTACAGGGTCAACTCTATGGCTACACCTTC. Residues: CASSPGLQGQLYGYTF.

The V gene is TRBV20-1, the J gene TRBJ1-3, with D possibly matching TRBD1 (5 bases). The CDR3 has 16 amino acids. Germline V gene lookup returns CDR1 DFQATT and CDR2 SNEGSKA (reference sequence). The germline V and J ends were trimmed by 0 bases and 2 bases, with 14 bases remaining between them. For the CDR3, the DNA is TGCAGTGCTAGAGATCCAGGGTGGGGGACTGGAAACACCATATATTTT. Encoded protein: CSARDPGWGTGNTIYF.

The V gene is TRBV5-1, the J gene TRBJ2-7; possibly TRBD2 for D (6 bases). This CDR3 comprises 14 residues. Germline CDR1 reads SGHRS; CDR2 reads YFSETQ. V was trimmed by 5 bases and J by 1 base, leaving 13 bases between them. For the CDR3, the DNA is TGCGCCAGCAGACTAGCCGGGGGATCCTACGAGCAGTACTTC. Residues: CASRLAGGSYEQYF.

This rearrangement joins TRBV4-3 to TRBJ2-1, with 8 positions matching TRBD2. The CDR3 consists of 15 residues. Germline CDR1 is LGHNA and CDR2 is YSLEER. Unmatched junction bases numbered 8, after V lost 3 bases and J lost 7 bases. The CDR3 DNA follows: TGCGCCAGCAGCCAGGGATCCGGGACTAGGAATGAGCAGTTCTTC. Translated, it gives CASSQGSGTRNEQFF.

This chain connects TRBV11-2 to TRBJ1-2, with a tentative D call TRBD1 (5 bases). V was pared by 0 bases and J by 0 bases, with 8 bases between. The CDR3 contains 15 residues. Germline V gives CDR1 SGHAT, CDR2 FQNNGV. The DNA of the CDR3 is TGTGCCAGCAGCTTAGATGGGGCGACTAACTATGGCTACACCTTC. It translates to CASSLDGATNYGYTF.

This clonotype occurred many times. This chain links TRBV29-1 with TRBJ1-2, with 9 bases aligning to TRBD1. V trimming: 6 bases; J trimming: 1 base; junction bases outside the gene matches: 6. Germline CDR1 is SQVTM and CDR2 is ANQGSEA. The CDR3 length is 14 residues. The CDR3 coding sequence is TGCAGCGTCCGGGACAGGGATTATAACTATGGCTACACCTTC. The encoded protein is CSVRDRDYNYGYTF.

This clonotype has only a few counts. As DNA, the CDR3 is TGTGCCAGCAGAGGGACAGGGCGAGGAAACACCATATATTTT. Protein: CASRGTGRGNTIYF. The V gene is TRBV6-6, the J gene TRBJ1-3; 9 bases agree with TRBD1. Per germline, CDR1 MNHNY and CDR2 SVGAGI (reference sequence). Trimming removed 6 bases from V and 4 bases from J; junction bases left unmatched: 4. The CDR3 is made up of 14 amino acids.

This clonotype was found many times. This chain links TRBV4-2 with TRBJ1-6; a weak D match, TRBD1 (6 bases). Germline V gene lookup returns CDR1 LGHNA and CDR2 YNFKEQ. The CDR3 loop spans 14 amino acids. Trimming pared 4 bases from V and 9 bases from J, leaving 13 bases between. The CDR3 nucleotides are TGTGCCAGCAGCCTAGGGCGACAGGCTTCACCCCTCCACTTT. This encodes CASSLGRQASPLHF.

Only a few counts were recorded for this clonotype. V and J are TRBV5-4 and TRBJ2-5; 11 bases align to TRBD2. J lost 2 bases, V lost 4 bases, and 7 bases had no gene match. The germline V gene has CDR1 SGHNT and CDR2 YYREEE (reference sequence). The CDR3 sequence is 16 residues long. CDR3 loop: CASSRRLAGMQETQYF. The CDR3 DNA follows: TGTGCCAGCAGCCGCCGACTAGCGGGGATGCAAGAGACCCAGTACTTC.

This chain links TRBV6-1 with TRBJ2-1; D might be TRBD2 (6 bases). The CDR3 has 16 residues. CDR1 is MNHNS and CDR2 is SASEGT in the germline V gene. V was clipped by 5 bases and J by 5 bases, with 19 bases between them. Written as DNA, the CDR3 is TGTGCCAGCAGTCCCCCATTTCGGGAGAGAGACAATGAGCAGTTCTTC. Its translation is CASSPPFRERDNEQFF.

This clonotype was counted only a few times. The rearrangement links TRBV28 to TRBJ1-6; 11 bases line up with TRBD1. V lost 6 bases and J lost 7; bases outside the gene matches: 2. The CDR3 runs 14 residues. Germline V gene data show CDR1 as MDHEN and CDR2 as SYDVKM. The CDR3 protein is CASRDRGRNSPLHF. The DNA for the CDR3 is TGTGCCAGCAGGGACAGGGGGCGCAATTCACCCCTCCACTTT.

The chain is built from TRBV6-2 or TRBV6-3 and TRBJ2-6; 7 bases align to TRBD1. CDR1 and CDR2 (germline): MNHEY, SVGEGT. The CDR3 totals 14 residues. V shed 6 bases and J 4 bases; nucleotides not matched to a gene: 3. The CDR3 DNA is TGTGCCAGCAGCACAGGGGAAGGGGCCAACGTCCTGACTTTC. It translates to CASSTGEGANVLTF.

The chain couples TRBV7-2 to TRBJ2-1; D not resolved. Germline CDR1 and CDR2: SGHTA and FQGNSA. Trimming removed 5 bases from V and 15 bases from J, with 14 bases in between. The CDR3 totals 11 residues. CDR3 in amino acids: CASSGIGNRFF. For the CDR3, the DNA is TGTGCCAGCAGCGGTATTGGCAATCGGTTCTTC.

The rearrangement uses TRBV20-1 and TRBJ2-1; a possible D gene is TRBD1 (6 bases). Germline V gene data show CDR1 as DFQATT and CDR2 as SNEGSKA (reference sequence). Trimming removed 6 bases from V and 8 bases from J, with 11 bases in between. The length of the CDR3 is 11 residues. CDR3 DNA: TGCAGTGCCGAACAGGGCGATGAGCAGTTCTTC. Protein sequence: CSAEQGDEQFF.

This clonotype showed up many times. The rearrangement links TRBV7-3 to TRBJ2-2; D is undetermined. Trimming took 2 bases from V and 6 from J, leaving 13 bases between them. CDR3 length: 15 amino acids. The germline V gene has CDR1 SGHTA and CDR2 FQGTGA. The chain's CDR3 is CASSLSGVGAGELFF. In nucleotides, the CDR3 is TGTGCCAGCAGCTTATCCGGTGTTGGGGCCGGGGAGCTGTTTTTT.

The J gene is TRBJ1-4, the V gene TRBV28; D possibly corresponds to TRBD1 (5 bases). With 5 bases removed from V and 10 bases from J, the gap between germline ends came to 17 bases. The CDR3 is 14 residues long. Germline lookup yields CDR1 MDHEN and CDR2 SYDVKM. CDR3 sequence: CASSLTNPGRKLFF. DNA of the CDR3: TGTGCCAGCAGTCTCACGAACCCAGGGAGAAAACTGTTTTTT.

Many counts were recorded for this clonotype. The chain recombines TRBV6-5 with TRBJ2-7; TRBD2 might be the D (5 bases). Trimming stripped 0 bases from V and 2 bases from J, with 8 bases between. The CDR3 has 14 residues. The V gene's germline CDR1 is MNHEY and CDR2 SVGAGI. DNA of the CDR3: TGTGCCAGCAGTTACTCGACTACGGCCTACGAGCAGTACTTC. Its protein product is CASSYSTTAYEQYF.

This clonotype turned up a few times. The J gene is TRBJ1-2, the V gene TRBV6-6, with D uncertain. V dropped 6 bases and J dropped 8 bases, with 16 bases sitting between them. The germline CDR1 and CDR2 sequences are MNHNY and SVGAGI (reference sequence). This CDR3 region has 13 residues. The CDR3 DNA reads TGTGCCAGCAGAAACACTTATGGTATCGGCTACACCTTC. Its translation: CASRNTYGIGYTF.

The V call is TRBV6-2 or TRBV6-3, the J call TRBJ2-3; D remains ambiguous. CDR3 length equals 13 residues. V was shortened by 0 bases and J by 7 bases, with 8 bases between the two germline ends. Germline-derived CDR1 and CDR2 are MNHEY and SVGEGT. The CDR3 DNA follows: TGTGCCAGCAGTTACTCAACGACTTATACGCAGTATTTT. Its protein product is CASSYSTTYTQYF.

The rearrangement links TRBV29-1 to TRBJ2-7; TRBD2 matches at 8 bases. The V and J ends lost 7 bases and 5 bases, in that order; junction bases with no gene match: 7. The CDR3 contains 12 residues. CDR1 is SQVTM, CDR2 ANQGSEA, per germline. Here the CDR3 DNA reads TGCAGCGCGAGCGGGAGCGTCCACGAGCAGTACTTC. It yields the protein CSASGSVHEQYF.

This clonotype showed up many times. The chain combines TRBV7-9 with TRBJ2-3; D is uncertain. Germline V gene sequence: CDR1 SEHNR, CDR2 FQNEAQ (reference sequence). With 4 bases removed from V and 2 bases from J, the gap between germline ends came to 4 bases. The CDR3 runs to 12 residues. The CDR3 DNA reads as TGTGCCAGCAGCTCTCACACAGATACGCAGTATTTT. Protein: CASSSHTDTQYF.

The genes are TRBV7-2 and TRBJ1-5; no clear D. Germline lookup yields CDR1 SGHTA and CDR2 FQGNSA. The V end was cut by 0 bases, the J end by 5 bases, with 8 bases between. This CDR3 is built from 14 residues. The CDR3 loop reads CASSLASHDQPQHF. As DNA, the CDR3 is TGTGCCAGCAGCTTAGCCAGCCATGATCAGCCCCAGCATTTT.

This clonotype has a handful of counts. The chain couples TRBV2 to TRBJ1-5, with D perhaps TRBD1 (5 bases). Germline loops: CDR1 SNHLY, CDR2 FYNNEI. V lost 8 bases, J lost 0 bases, and 14 bases lay in between. CDR3 length: 15 residues. Written as DNA, the CDR3 is TGTGCCAGCCGTTTGGGGGTCCTTAGCAATCAGCCCCAGCATTTT. This gives the protein CASRLGVLSNQPQHF. Complete variable domain (other parts from reference TRBV2 and TRBJ1-5): EPEVTQTPSHQVTQMGQEVILRCVPISNHLYFYWYRQILGQKVEFLVSFYNNEISEKSEIFDDQFSVERPDGSNFTLKIRSTKLEDSAMYFCASRLGVLSNQPQHFGDGTRLSIL.

This chain uses TRBV3-1 with TRBJ1-1; D gene uncertain. Germline V gene lookup returns CDR1 LGHDT and CDR2 YNNKEL (reference sequence). Between the trimmed V and J ends, which lost 0 bases and 8 bases, there was a span of 10 bases. This CDR3 comprises 13 residues. The CDR3 DNA reads TGTGCCAGCAGCCAAGATCTTGGCTTAGAAGCTTTCTTT. This encodes CASSQDLGLEAFF.

CDR3 protein: CASSLNQRGDDTQYF. CDR3 bases: TGTGCCAGCAGCTTAAATCAGCGGGGGGATGATACGCAGTATTTT. This chain joins TRBV7-9 and TRBJ2-3; 9 bases agree with TRBD2. V dropped 2 bases and J dropped 6; count of bases not matched to a gene: 6. This CDR3 region has 15 residues. In germline, CDR1 is SEHNR, CDR2 FQNEAQ (reference sequence).

The table lists this clonotype with a few counts. The rearrangement joins TRBV4-2 to TRBJ2-1, with D perhaps matching TRBD1 or TRBD2 (5 bases each). The germline V gene encodes CDR1 LGHNA and CDR2 YNFKEQ. V gave up 2 bases and J gave up 5 bases, with 13 bases separating them. The CDR3 has 15 amino acids. The CDR3 sequence: CASSQLGGINNEQFF. CDR3 in DNA: TGTGCCAGCAGCCAACTTGGGGGTATCAACAATGAGCAGTTCTTC.

The chain has TRBV11-3 and TRBJ2-2; 11 nucleotides line up with TRBD2. V lost 2 bases, J lost 3 bases, and 2 bases stayed unmatched. Germline CDR1 and CDR2: SGHNT and YENEEA. CDR3 length equals 16 residues. DNA of the CDR3: TGTGCCAGCAGCTTACTAGCGGGGGGCCACACCGGGGAGCTGTTTTTT. This sequence encodes CASSLLAGGHTGELFF.

This clonotype came up many times. This chain joins TRBV29-1 and TRBJ2-1; perhaps TRBD1 as D (6 bases). Germline loops: CDR1 SQVTM, CDR2 ANQGSEA. With 6 bases removed from V and 5 bases from J, the gap between germline ends came to 11 bases. This CDR3 region has 12 residues. The CDR3 reads CSVGQNNNEQFF. The CDR3 DNA sequence: TGCAGCGTCGGACAGAATAACAATGAGCAGTTCTTC.

The chain couples TRBV6-5 to TRBJ1-2; possible D gene TRBD1, 5 bases. This CDR3 has 16 amino acids. Germline CDR1 MNHEY, CDR2 SVGAGI. The V end was cut by 0 bases, the J end by 0 bases, with 11 bases between. The CDR3 is CASSYSRGLTNYGYTF. The CDR3, as DNA: TGTGCCAGCAGTTACTCTAGGGGATTAACTAACTATGGCTACACCTTC.

The chain carries TRBV15 and TRBJ2-7; D might be TRBD1 (7 bases). Germline V CDR1 and CDR2: LNHNV, YYDKDF (reference sequence). The CDR3 is 13 residues long. The V end lost 5 bases, the J end lost 6 bases, and 14 bases lay between the germline ends. The CDR3 loop is CATSPGRGAEQYF. CDR3 bases: TGTGCCACCAGCCCCGGCAGGGGGGCCGAGCAGTACTTC.